Listed here are 3 T cell receptor beta chains from one sample, sequenced in a study of blood T cells in healthy people across ages. PCR was performed a second time for about 6 to 12 cycles using a sample-barcoded 5' primer and a J-beta primer mix. TCRdb passed the 5' RACE reads through MiXCR, listing each CDR3 protein once. The sample has roughly 680,000 distinct CDR3 sequences, 52% seen once. Sequencing used blood. These receptors originate from a woman of 80 years or more in good health.

This clonotype has at least ten counts. The rearrangement uses TRBV3-1 and TRBJ2-1; D is undetermined. Trimming shortened V by 3 bases and J by 4 bases, and 13 bases separated the two germline ends. This CDR3 is 15 amino acids long. Germline-derived CDR1 and CDR2 are LGHDT and YNNKEL (reference sequence). The CDR3 sequence: CASSHPPPGYNEQFF. CDR3 DNA: TGTGCCAGCAGCCATCCGCCGCCCGGTTACAATGAGCAGTTCTTC.

This clonotype appeared many times. The rearrangement joins TRBV12-3 or TRBV12-4 to TRBJ2-1; D is undetermined. Between the trimmed V and J ends, which lost 6 bases and 8 bases, there was a span of 11 bases. The CDR3 length is 12 residues. The CDR3: CASSSLGYEQFF. Written as DNA, the CDR3 is TGTGCCAGCAGCTCGTTAGGGTATGAGCAGTTCTTC.

Ten or more counts support this clonotype. V is TRBV7-6 and J is TRBJ1-6; D remains ambiguous. CDR1 SGHVS and CDR2 FNYEAQ come from the germline V gene. The CDR3 consists of 17 residues. Trimming pared 1 base from V and 7 bases from J, leaving 17 bases between. CDR3 coding DNA: TGTGCCAGCAGCTTAGAAGTAGGGCGAGAGTCAAATTCACCCCTCCACTTT. Residues: CASSLEVGRESNSPLHF.